This T cell receptor (beta chain) was retrieved from a study of blood T cell repertoires in COVID-19. Background on the study: Italy, Spain and the United States were the sources of the convalescent and acute COVID-19 samples. In each case, the material was cDNA or gDNA derived from T cells, B-cell-depleted T cells, or PBMCs.

Generated by immunoSEQ multiplex PCR, the TCRdb table keeps only in-frame clones and is missing some. Of about 320,000 clones listed, 85% are singletons. There are 15 residues in the CDR3. Germline values: CDR1 MNHEY, CDR2 SMNVEV (reference sequence). Trimming removed 3 bases from V and 8 bases from J; junction bases left unmatched: 7. Recruits, aged about 18 to 100 years, lived in 25 or so US areas. Exposed participants encountered a COVID-19 case during the 2 weeks preceding study entry. The receptor was derived from a woman in her twenties or thirties who had been exposed to COVID-19. V is TRBV27 and J is TRBJ2-1; 10 bases match TRBD1. Sequencing input: PBMCs or T cells enriched from blood (not recorded which). The CDR3 nucleotides read TGTGCCAGCAGTTTCCGTGGGACAGGGGCTGATGAGCAGTTCTTC. This translates into CASSFRGTGADEQFF.